This T cell receptor (beta chain) originates from a study of shared clonotypes between healthy human individuals. In the case of this clone: The antigen remains undetermined. The same CDR3 is also encoded by other DNA sequences in this sample.

Over several immunoSEQ plates, each subset's genomic DNA was distributed in even portions. When replicate PCRs were run on sorted subsets, they used roughly 0.2 ug DNA, 28,000 or so T cell genomes. TCRdb's copy holds only in-frame clones and misses some; the assay was immunoSEQ multiplex PCR. Altogether approximately 2.4 million clones are present, 90% to 96% being singletons, with the ten largest covering 0.1% to 0.15%. Splitting the CD4+ cells yielded a CD45RA+ naive subset and a CD45RA-negative memory subset. Study observations and caveats: Exclusively blood specimens were collected; tissue repertoires likely differ.

Material for sequencing was naive CD4+ T cells sorted from blood. Subset specified: CD45RA+ positively selected. The sequence was collected from a man younger than 30 in good health.

CDR3 in amino acids: CASSEGLSTDTQYF. CDR3 nucleotides: TGTGCCAGCAGTGAAGGCCTTTCCACAGATACGCAGTATTTT. V and J are TRBV2 and TRBJ2-3; D gene ambiguous. CDR3 length: 14 amino acids. Trimming cost V 1 base and J 2 bases, with 7 bases left between them. Germline assignment: CDR1 SNHLY and CDR2 FYNNEI.